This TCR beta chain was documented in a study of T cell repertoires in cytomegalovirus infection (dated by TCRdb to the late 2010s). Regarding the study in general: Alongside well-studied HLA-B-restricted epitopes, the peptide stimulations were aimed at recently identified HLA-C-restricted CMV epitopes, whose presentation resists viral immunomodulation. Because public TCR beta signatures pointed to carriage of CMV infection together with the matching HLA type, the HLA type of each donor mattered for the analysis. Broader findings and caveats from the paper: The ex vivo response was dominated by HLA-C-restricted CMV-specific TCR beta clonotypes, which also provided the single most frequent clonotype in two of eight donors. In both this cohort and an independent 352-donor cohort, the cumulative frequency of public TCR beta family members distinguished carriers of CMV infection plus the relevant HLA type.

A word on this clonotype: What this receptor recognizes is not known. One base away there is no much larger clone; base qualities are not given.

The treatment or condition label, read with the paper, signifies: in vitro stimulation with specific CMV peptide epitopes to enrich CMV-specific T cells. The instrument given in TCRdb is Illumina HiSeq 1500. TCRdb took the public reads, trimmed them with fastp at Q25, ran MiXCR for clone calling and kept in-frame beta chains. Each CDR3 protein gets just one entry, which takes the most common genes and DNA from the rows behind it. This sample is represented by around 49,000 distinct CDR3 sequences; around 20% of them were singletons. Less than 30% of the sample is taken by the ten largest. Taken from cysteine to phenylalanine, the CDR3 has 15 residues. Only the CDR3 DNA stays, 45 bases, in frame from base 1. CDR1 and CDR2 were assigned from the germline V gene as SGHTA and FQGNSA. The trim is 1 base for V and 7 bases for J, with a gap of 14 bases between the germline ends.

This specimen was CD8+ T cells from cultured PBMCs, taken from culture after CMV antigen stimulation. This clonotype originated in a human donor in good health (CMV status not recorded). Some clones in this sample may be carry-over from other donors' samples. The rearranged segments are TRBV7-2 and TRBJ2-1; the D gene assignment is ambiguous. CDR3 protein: CASSLGAGFRNEQFF. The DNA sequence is TGTGCCAGCAGCTTAGGGGCTGGTTTTCGGAATGAGCAGTTCTTC.